This T cell receptor (beta chain) stems from a study of blood T cell repertoires in COVID-19. Study-wide background: COVID-19 samples from acute and convalescent phases originated in the United States, Italy and Spain. Sources were T cells, B-cell-depleted T cells, or PBMCs; the material itself was cDNA or gDNA.

The protocol was immunoSEQ multiplex PCR, while the TCRdb copy is restricted to in-frame clones and leaves out a portion. There are 120,000 or so clones in the sample; 70% to 80% occur only once, and just under 25% lies in the top ten. The clonotype originates from a human donor in a cohort sampled during active COVID-19. Sequenced: peripheral blood.

The CDR3 nucleotides read TGCGCCAGCAGCCCGCCCGGCTACGAGCAGTACTTC. Translating it yields CASSPPGYEQYF. The chain couples TRBV5-1 to TRBJ2-7; D gene uncertain. The CDR3 runs 12 residues. Trimming cost V 4 bases and J 3 bases, with 8 bases left between them. Germline CDR1 SGHRS, CDR2 YFSETQ.